Below are 31 T cell receptor beta chains sequenced from a single sample in a study of tumor-infiltrating lymphocytes in oesophageal squamous cell carcinoma. TCRdb reprocessed the PCR reads via MiXCR and lists one record per CDR3 protein. Altogether some 18,000 distinct CDR3 sequences are present, roughly 39% being singletons, with the ten largest covering about 10%. The source material was normal esophageal tissue next to the tumor. The receptors shown here come from a male donor with esophageal squamous cell carcinoma.

The chain has TRBV6-6 and TRBJ2-1; 10 nucleotides match TRBD2. Trimming at V came to 4 bases and at J to 0 bases, leaving 6 bases not matched to a gene. Germline V gene sequence: CDR1 MNHNY, CDR2 SVGAGI (reference sequence). The CDR3 length is 17 residues. The CDR3 nucleotides are TGTGCCAGCAGTTCGCCCTCTAGCGGGAGCTCCTACAATGAGCAGTTCTTC. Protein sequence: CASSSPSSGSSYNEQFF.

This chain links TRBV25-1 with TRBJ2-2, with a possible D match to TRBD1 (5 bases). Per the germline V gene, CDR1 is MGHDK and CDR2 is SYGVNS. The V and J ends lost 1 base and 3 bases respectively, with 6 bases between them. There are 14 residues in the CDR3. The CDR3 reads CASSESRDTGELFF. DNA for the CDR3: TGTGCCAGCAGTGAATCCAGGGACACCGGGGAGCTGTTTTTT.

The rearrangement uses TRBV12-3 or TRBV12-4 and TRBJ2-4; D is ambiguous. The CDR3 consists of 13 residues. The V end lost 4 bases, the J end lost 8 bases, and 12 bases lay between the germline ends. This chain's CDR3 is CASSYGGSDIQYF. The DNA of the CDR3 is TGTGCCAGCAGTTACGGCGGCTCAGACATTCAGTACTTC.

This clonotype was found once. This chain links TRBV7-2 with TRBJ2-4, with D possibly being TRBD2 (6 bases). The last part of the DNA fits TRBJ2-5 better; the J call may be wrong. The CDR3 contains 16 residues. Germline V gives CDR1 SGHTA, CDR2 FQGNSA. The CDR3 DNA is TGTGCCAGCAGGATTGGGTTTACTAGCATACAAGAGACCCAGTACTTC. This sequence encodes CASRIGFTSIQETQYF.

This clonotype was seen many times. Written as DNA, the CDR3 is TGTGCCAGCAGCTACCCGGACGGGACGAGAGACCAGTACTTC. Amino acids: CASSYPDGTRDQYF. V gene TRBV7-9 combines with J gene TRBJ2-5; the D gene could be TRBD1 or TRBD2 (5 bases each). Trimming pared 4 bases from V and 10 bases from J, leaving 19 bases between. Looked up from germline, CDR1 is SEHNR and CDR2 is FQNEAQ (reference sequence). This CDR3 is 14 amino acids long. The variable domain in full, with the rest retrieved from reference TRBV7-9 and TRBJ2-5, is DTGVSQNPRHKITKRGQNVTFRCDPISEHNRLYWYRQTLGQGPEFLTYFQNEAQLEKSRLLSDRFSAERPKGSFSTLEIQRTEQGDSAMYLCASSYPDGTRDQYFGPGTRLLVL.

This clonotype was counted ten times or more. V and J are TRBV28 and TRBJ2-5, with D hard to call. This CDR3 spans 17 amino acids. Germline CDR1 and CDR2: MDHEN and SYDVKM. V lost 2 bases and J 11 bases, leaving 27 bases between the germline ends. This CDR3 reads CASSLLSGVPSYNEQYF. In DNA, the CDR3 is TGTGCCAGCAGTTTACTGTCTGGGGTACCCTCCTACAATGAGCAGTACTTC.

This chain joins TRBV7-6 and TRBJ2-4; D is perhaps TRBD1 (5 bases). With the DNA end fitting TRBJ2-7 better, the J assignment may be wrong. CDR1 and CDR2 from the germline V gene are SGHVS and FNYEAQ. CDR3 size: 15 residues. DNA of the CDR3: TGTGCCAGCAGCTTAGTCTCTGGGGCTAGCTACGAGCAGTACTTC. Translating it yields CASSLVSGASYEQYF.

This chain joins TRBV27 and TRBJ2-7; no clear D. CDR3 length: 11 residues. Germline V gene data show CDR1 as MNHEY and CDR2 as SMNVEV (reference sequence). The ends were cut back, 2 bases at V and 5 bases at J, with 4 bases in the middle. Here the CDR3 DNA reads TGTGCCAGCAGTTTAGTCCACGAGCAGTACTTC. It codes for CASSLVHEQYF.

This clonotype was seen many times. The J gene is TRBJ2-1, the V gene TRBV5-1, with D perhaps TRBD1 (6 bases). CDR1 is SGHRS, CDR2 YFSETQ, per germline. This CDR3 contains 15 residues. V lost 1 base to trimming and J lost 0 bases, with 8 bases between them. CDR3 DNA sequence: TGCGCCAGCAGCTTGACAGGGAACTCCTACAATGAGCAGTTCTTC. Amino acid sequence: CASSLTGNSYNEQFF.

This clonotype appeared a few times. This chain uses TRBV2 with TRBJ2-3, with TRBD2 matching over 8 bases. After removal of 4 bases from V and 1 base from J, the junction contained 7 bases not matched to a gene. This CDR3 is 16 amino acids long. The germline V gene encodes CDR1 SNHLY and CDR2 FYNNEI. DNA for the CDR3: TGTGCCAGCAGTGGTCTTTCGACTAGCGGCACAGATACGCAGTATTTT. This encodes CASSGLSTSGTDTQYF.

The chain links TRBV6-8 to TRBJ2-4, with 7 bases matching TRBD2. The J segment lost 13 bases and the V segment lost 7 bases, leaving 16 bases of the junction unmatched. The CDR3 spans 14 residues. The germline V gene has CDR1 MNHGY and CDR2 SAAAGT. In DNA form, the CDR3 reads TGTGCCAGCATCCCGACTAGCTCCTACAATGAGCAGTACTTC. Protein: CASIPTSSYNEQYF.

The gene calls are TRBV11-2 and TRBJ2-1; TRBD1 agrees at 7 bases. The end of the DNA fits TRBJ2-5 better, so the J call may be wrong. The CDR3 is 14 amino acids. Looked up from germline, CDR1 is SGHAT and CDR2 is FQNNGV. The DNA of the CDR3 is TGTGCCAGCAGCCCAAATACAGGGGTTGAGACCCAGTACTTC. This sequence encodes CASSPNTGVETQYF.

This clonotype was counted at least ten times. The rearrangement joins TRBV27 to TRBJ2-1; 14 nucleotides line up with TRBD2. The CDR3 has 15 residues. Germline CDR1 and CDR2: MNHEY and SMNVEV (reference sequence). Trimming removed 5 bases from V and 6 bases from J; junction bases left unmatched: 3. CDR3 sequence (DNA): TGTGCCAGCAGTGCCGGGACTAGCGGGAGCAATGAGCAGTTCTTC. Translation: CASSAGTSGSNEQFF.

Notes on this clonotype: A much bigger clone sits one base away, suggesting this may be a read error. The rearrangement uses TRBV19 and TRBJ1-1; tentative D call: TRBD1 (5 bases). CDR3 length: 18 residues. CDR1 LNHDA and CDR2 SQIVND come from the germline V gene (reference sequence). CDR3: CASKRPTSGMGGTGELYF. The CDR3 DNA reads as TGTGCCAGTAAAAGACCGACTAGCGGGATGGGGGGAACCGGGGAGCTGTATTTT.

CDR3 in amino acids: CASTTSRGTRNTGELFF. The CDR3 DNA is TGTGCCAGTACCACATCCCGAGGGACCCGCAACACCGGGGAGCTGTTTTTT. The gene calls are TRBV19 and TRBJ1-1; D is tentatively TRBD1 or TRBD2 (5 bases each). The J call may be mistaken, given a closer DNA end match to TRBJ2-2. Germline V gives CDR1 LNHDA, CDR2 SQIVND (reference sequence). CDR3 size: 17 residues.

This clonotype was detected a few times. The chain carries TRBV7-6 and TRBJ2-5; 8 bases match TRBD1. The last part of the DNA fits TRBJ2-1 better; the J call may be wrong. The CDR3 consists of 15 residues. Germline assignment: CDR1 SGHVS and CDR2 FNYEAQ. CDR3 sequence reads: CASSLGTGIYNEQFF. The CDR3 DNA sequence: TGTGCCAGCAGCTTAGGGACAGGGATCTACAATGAGCAGTTCTTC.

About this clonotype: The CDR3 end shows no conserved phenylalanine or tryptophan, and so a read error is likely. No DNA is shown, since the ends of the CDR3 on it are uncertain; the CDR3 is the one TCRdb lists. The rearrangement joins TRBV19 to TRBJ2-7. The CDR3 extends over 15 residues, inclusive of both ends. CDR1 and CDR2 (germline): LNHDA, SQIVND (reference sequence). This CDR3 reads CASSIELIYGYTFGS.

V and J are TRBV7-6 and TRBJ2-2, with 13 bases that match TRBD2. V lost 4 bases, J lost 10 bases, and 6 bases stayed unmatched. The CDR3 contains 15 residues. The V gene's germline CDR1 is SGHVS and CDR2 FNYEAQ. CDR3 protein: CASSSGTSGKVELFF. In nucleotides, the CDR3 is TGTGCCAGCAGCTCCGGGACTAGCGGGAAGGTGGAGCTGTTTTTT.

Judged by abundance, this clonotype is large. The V and J genes are TRBV7-8 and TRBJ2-1; the D gene is possibly TRBD2 (6 bases). Germline V gene data show CDR1 as SGHVS and CDR2 as FQNEAQ. This CDR3 region has 14 residues. Trimming left V 2 bases short and J 4 bases short, with 9 bases between. CDR3 loop: CASSLTGVYNEQFF. The CDR3 nucleotides read TGTGCCAGCAGCTTAACGGGAGTATACAATGAGCAGTTCTTC.

This clonotype was counted a single time. This rearrangement joins TRBV16 to TRBJ2-1, with TRBD2 matching 7 bases. The J call may be in error: the DNA end matches TRBJ2-7 better. The CDR3 spans 15 residues. Germline lookup yields CDR1 KGHSY and CDR2 FQNENV. DNA for the CDR3: TGTGCCAGCAGCCAATATGCGGGAGAGTTACAAGAGCAGTACTTC. Protein product: CASSQYAGELQEQYF.

This clonotype has a count of ten or more. J is TRBJ2-6 and V is TRBV5-1, with TRBD2 identical over 10 bases. Losses at the gene ends were 0 bases for V and 2 bases for J; bases not matched to a gene: 2. This CDR3 has 17 residues. The germline CDR1 and CDR2 sequences are SGHRS and YFSETQ. The CDR3 protein is CASSLVLAGAGANVLTF. CDR3 bases: TGCGCCAGCAGCTTGGTGCTAGCGGGAGCTGGGGCCAACGTCCTGACTTTC.

The CDR3 sequence is CASEGSTGELFF. CDR3 DNA sequence: TGTGCCAGCGAGGGGAGCACCGGGGAGCTGTTTTTT. The chain couples TRBV11-3 to TRBJ2-2; TRBD1 or TRBD2 may be the D gene (5 bases each). V lost 8 bases to trimming and J lost 4 bases, with 8 bases between them. Germline values: CDR1 SGHNT, CDR2 YENEEA. The CDR3 has 12 residues.

CDR3 coding DNA: TGTGCCAGCAGCACCGGACAGGGGGACGTGAACACTGAAGCTTTCTTT. It codes for CASSTGQGDVNTEAFF. The chain joins TRBV7-3 to TRBJ1-1; TRBD1 matches at 10 bases. The CDR3 spans 16 residues. Germline V CDR1 and CDR2: SGHTA, FQGTGA. Germline trimming cut 5 bases from V and 0 bases from J; bases unmatched to any gene: 6.

Many counts were recorded for this clonotype. This sequence joins TRBV19 and TRBJ2-1; 9 bases are shared with TRBD2. The V and J ends lost 6 bases and 1 base, in that order; junction bases with no gene match: 28. The CDR3 has 23 residues. Germline assignment: CDR1 LNHDA and CDR2 SQIVND (reference sequence). CDR3 in amino acids: CASSRDRVPPGLARGGSYNEQFF. Written as DNA, the CDR3 is TGTGCCAGTAGCCGTGACAGGGTCCCTCCGGGACTAGCACGAGGAGGATCCTACAATGAGCAGTTCTTC.

This chain links TRBV18 with TRBJ2-1; 10 positions agree with TRBD1. The J call could be wrong; TRBJ2-5 is a better fit for the DNA end. CDR1 is KGHSH, CDR2 LQKENI, per germline. The CDR3 loop spans 15 amino acids. For the CDR3, the DNA is TGTGCCAGCTCACCAGGGACAGGGGTCAAAGAGACCCAGTACTTC. Translation: CASSPGTGVKETQYF.

This clonotype was seen ten or more times. The V call is TRBV7-2, the J call TRBJ1-2, with a possible D match to TRBD1 (5 bases). The V gene's germline CDR1 is SGHTA and CDR2 FQGNSA. CDR3 length: 16 amino acids. V was pared by 1 base and J by 4 bases, with 16 bases between. This CDR3 reads CASSLDSALGLYGYTF. The CDR3 nucleotides are TGTGCCAGCAGCTTAGACAGCGCCCTGGGGCTCTATGGCTACACCTTC.

This clonotype showed up many times. The V call is TRBV6-1, the J call TRBJ1-6; 9 bases agree with TRBD1. The CDR3 contains 14 residues. V shed 6 bases and J 10 bases; nucleotides not matched to a gene: 7. Germline V gene lookup returns CDR1 MNHNS and CDR2 SASEGT. CDR3 in DNA: TGTGCCAGCAGCACCGGGACAGGGACGTCACCCCTCCACTTT. The encoded protein is CASSTGTGTSPLHF.

Many counts were recorded for this clonotype. The rearrangement uses TRBV10-1 and TRBJ1-4, with TRBD1 identical over 9 bases. V lost 0 bases, J lost 6 bases, and 2 bases stayed unmatched. There are 15 residues in the CDR3. Germline CDR1 WNHNN, CDR2 SYGVQD (reference sequence). CDR3 sequence reads: CASSESRTGDEKLFF. CDR3 in DNA: TGCGCCAGCAGTGAGTCGAGGACAGGGGATGAAAAACTGTTTTTT.

The V call is TRBV7-2, the J call TRBJ2-7; 11 nucleotides align to TRBD2. Gene TRBJ2-1 matches the end of the DNA better, so the J call may be wrong. The CDR3 contains 15 residues. Germline values: CDR1 SGHTA, CDR2 FQGNSA. CDR3 protein: CASSFTSGSGNEQFF. The DNA for the CDR3 is TGTGCCAGCAGCTTCACTAGCGGGAGTGGCAATGAGCAGTTCTTC.

For the CDR3, the DNA is TGCAGTGCTAGAGACGCTGCGGGAGGTTACAATGAGCAGTTCTTC. Protein product: CSARDAAGGYNEQFF. The rearrangement joins TRBV20-1 to TRBJ2-1, with TRBD2 identical over 8 bases. CDR3 size: 15 residues. After removal of 0 bases from V and 4 bases from J, the junction contained 5 bases not matched to a gene. Germline values: CDR1 DFQATT, CDR2 SNEGSKA (reference sequence).

This clonotype has a single count. This sequence joins TRBV6-1 and TRBJ2-1; maybe TRBD2 (6 bases). The DNA end is more similar to TRBJ2-7, so the J call may be wrong. Germline assignment: CDR1 MNHNS and CDR2 SASEGT. This CDR3 spans 16 amino acids. CDR3 region: CASSEGGRGPYYEQYF. CDR3 nucleotides: TGTGCCAGCAGTGAAGGAGGGCGGGGACCCTACTACGAGCAGTACTTC.